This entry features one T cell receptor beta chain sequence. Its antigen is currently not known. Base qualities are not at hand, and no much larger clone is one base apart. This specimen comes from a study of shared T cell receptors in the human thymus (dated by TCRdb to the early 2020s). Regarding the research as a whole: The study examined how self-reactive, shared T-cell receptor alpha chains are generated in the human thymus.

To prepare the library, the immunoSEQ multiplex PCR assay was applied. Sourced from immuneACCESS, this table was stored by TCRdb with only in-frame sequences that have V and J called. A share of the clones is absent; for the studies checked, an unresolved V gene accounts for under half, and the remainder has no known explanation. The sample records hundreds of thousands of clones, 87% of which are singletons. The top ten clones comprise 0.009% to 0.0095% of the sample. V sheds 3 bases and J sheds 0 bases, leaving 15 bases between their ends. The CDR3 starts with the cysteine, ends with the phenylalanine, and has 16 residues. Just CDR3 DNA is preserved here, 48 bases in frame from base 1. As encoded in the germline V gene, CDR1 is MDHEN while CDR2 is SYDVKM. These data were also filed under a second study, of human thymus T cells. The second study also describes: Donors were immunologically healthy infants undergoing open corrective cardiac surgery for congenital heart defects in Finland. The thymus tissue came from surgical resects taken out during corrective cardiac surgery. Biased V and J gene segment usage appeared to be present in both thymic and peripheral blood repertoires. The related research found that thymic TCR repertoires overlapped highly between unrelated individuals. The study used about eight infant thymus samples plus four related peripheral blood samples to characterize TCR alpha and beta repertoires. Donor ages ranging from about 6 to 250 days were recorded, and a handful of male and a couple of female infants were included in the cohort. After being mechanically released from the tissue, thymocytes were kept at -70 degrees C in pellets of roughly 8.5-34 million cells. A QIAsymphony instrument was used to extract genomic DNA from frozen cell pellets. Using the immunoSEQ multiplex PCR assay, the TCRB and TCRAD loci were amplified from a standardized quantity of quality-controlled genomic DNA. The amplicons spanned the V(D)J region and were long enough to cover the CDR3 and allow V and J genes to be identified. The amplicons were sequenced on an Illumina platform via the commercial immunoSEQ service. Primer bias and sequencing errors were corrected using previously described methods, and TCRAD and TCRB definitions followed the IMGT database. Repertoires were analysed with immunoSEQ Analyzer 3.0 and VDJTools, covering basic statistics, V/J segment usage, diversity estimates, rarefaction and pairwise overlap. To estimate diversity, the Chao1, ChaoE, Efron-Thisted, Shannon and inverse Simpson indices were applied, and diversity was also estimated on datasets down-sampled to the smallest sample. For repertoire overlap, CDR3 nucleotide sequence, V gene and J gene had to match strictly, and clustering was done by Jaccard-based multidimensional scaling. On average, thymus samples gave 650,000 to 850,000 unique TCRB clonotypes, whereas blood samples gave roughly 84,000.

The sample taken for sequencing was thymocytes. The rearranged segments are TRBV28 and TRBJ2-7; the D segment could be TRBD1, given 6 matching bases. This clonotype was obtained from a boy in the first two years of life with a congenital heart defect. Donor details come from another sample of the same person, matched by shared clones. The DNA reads TGTGCCAGCAGTTTGGGACACACCACCTCCTCCTACGAGCAGTACTTC. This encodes CASSLGHTTSSYEQYF.